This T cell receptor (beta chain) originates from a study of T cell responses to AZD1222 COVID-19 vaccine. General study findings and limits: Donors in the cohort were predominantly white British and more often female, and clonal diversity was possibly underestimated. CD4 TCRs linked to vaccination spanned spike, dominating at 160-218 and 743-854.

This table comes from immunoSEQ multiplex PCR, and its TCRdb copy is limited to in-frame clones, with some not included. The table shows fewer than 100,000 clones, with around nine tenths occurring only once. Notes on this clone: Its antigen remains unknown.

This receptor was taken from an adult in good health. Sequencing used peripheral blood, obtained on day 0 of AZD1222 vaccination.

The CDR3 loop reads CASRGVSNYGYTF. The CDR3 bases are TGTGCCAGCAGAGGGGTCAGTAACTATGGCTACACCTTC. The chain recombines TRBV7-2 with TRBJ1-2, with D perhaps matching TRBD1 (5 bases). V was shortened by 6 bases and J by 1 base, with 9 bases between the two germline ends. The CDR3 sequence is 13 residues long. The germline CDR1 and CDR2 sequences are SGHTA and FQGNSA.